The present T cell receptor (beta chain) was sequenced within a study of cytomegalovirus exposure and HLA in healthy donors. Study-wide results and limits: Among the CMV-associated chains, a few were confirmed in vitro as specific for CMV antigens. An ancestry cluster, one associated with Asian ancestry, reportedly showed fewer N-insertions than the roughly 610-donor mean in a later analysis.

A multiplex PCR was run with 60 Vbeta primers and 13 Jbeta primers. Produced via immunoSEQ multiplex PCR; TCRdb's table is partial and in-frame only. The sample records 250,000 to 350,000 clones, more than 80% being singletons. Regarding this clone: The antigen is undetermined.

This clonotype was obtained from a man aged 35 to 55 in good health and CMV-seropositive. Sequencing input: PBMCs.

CDR3 DNA sequence: TGTGCCAGCGGCCGGGGTACTGGAAACACCATATATTTT. Amino acids: CASGRGTGNTIYF. V gene TRBV6-5 combines with J gene TRBJ1-3; no clear D. Per germline, CDR1 MNHEY and CDR2 SVGAGI. V shed 8 bases and J shed 2 bases, with 10 bases lying between them. The CDR3 has 13 residues.